This T cell receptor beta chain is drawn from a study of CD8 T cells in ankylosing spondylitis. Notes on the study in general: A motif of under 10 highly homologous TCR beta variants was seen as apparently characteristic of ankylosing spondylitis blood.

Concerning this clonotype itself: As yet, its antigen is unknown.

TCRdb independently ran MiXCR on the 5' RACE reads; one entry per CDR3 protein. The repertoire has around 480,000 distinct CDR3 sequences, roughly a sixth of them found once; the top ten carry approximately 0.97%. The CDR3 is 12 residues long. From germline, CDR1 is SQVTM and CDR2 ANQGSEA. V was pared by 4 bases and J by 6 bases, with 0 bases of the junction left unmatched. The V call is TRBV29-1, the J call TRBJ2-1, with 10 nucleotides matching TRBD1. Sequenced sample: blood, either unsorted or a sorted T cell fraction (not recorded which). The sequence came from a male donor with ankylosing spondylitis. CDR3 loop: CSVGTGGNEQFF. The CDR3 DNA follows: TGCAGCGTTGGGACAGGGGGCAATGAGCAGTTCTTC.